The clone carrying this T cell receptor (beta chain) was seen a handful of times. Other DNA sequences from this sample encode an identical CDR3 as well. The data were produced by immunoSEQ multiplex PCR, yet TCRdb's version contains in-frame clones alone and is incomplete. The table includes 2.5 million or so clones, 85% to 95% detected once. This entry comes from a study of shared clonotypes between healthy human individuals. Trimming removed 0 bases from V and 6 bases from J, with 9 bases in between. Germline lookup yields CDR1 GTSNPN and CDR2 SVGIG (reference sequence). The CDR3 contains 13 residues.

V gene TRBV30 combines with J gene TRBJ1-5, with D maybe TRBD1 (5 bases). This clonotype was sampled from a man aged 18 to 29 in good health. Source material: naive CD4+ T cells sorted from blood. The subset here: CD45RA+ positively selected. The CDR3 nucleotides are TGTGCCTGGAGTGTAAGGGGCGGTCAGCCCCAGCATTTT. Translating gives CAWSVRGGQPQHF.